The sequence of this TCR beta chain was determined in a study of blood T cells in healthy people across ages (dated by TCRdb to between 2015 and 2016). As for the study more broadly: In model experiments, template switching captured roughly one uniquely barcoded TCR beta cDNA molecule for every two T cells. The study analyzed two additional independent replicas of 1 million unique cDNA reads from the same blood draw for two donors, one aged 18 to 30 and one aged 80 or older. To track age-related changes in TCR beta repertoire diversity, the study relied on deep sequencing normalized with unique cDNA molecular identifiers. Four age groups were formed from the donors: young (average 16 years), middle-aged (around 39), aged (about 62) and long-lived (around 82).

Results and caveats for the whole study, not just this receptor: Compared with the aged group, more naive CD4+ T cells, fewer expanded clones and increased TCR diversity were shown by the long-lived group, suggesting age selection. Estimates of total diversity based on one million sequenced T cells were considered lower bounds and underestimates. A strong correlation was found between observed TCR beta diversity and the percentage of naive T cells measured by flow cytometry. Observed TCR beta diversity per million T cells fell roughly linearly with age, and a significant reduction was already apparent by age about 38. Donor CMV infection status was unknown, potentially confounding age-related changes in expanded clonotypes. Bulk unsorted PBMC profiling prevented conclusive comparison of naive and antigen-experienced compartments.

Per the germline V gene (reference sequence), SEHNR is the CDR1 and FQNEAQ is the CDR2. The CDR3 goes from the cysteine to the phenylalanine over 15 residues. Of the read, only the CDR3 DNA is kept; its 45 bases are in frame from base 1. V trim: 5 bases; J trim: 5 bases; unmatched bases: 5. Libraries were built with 5' RACE. Sequenced using an Illumina HiSeq 2500. A second PCR of about 7 to 12 cycles was run with a J-beta primer mix and a sample-barcoded 5' primer. Each TCR beta cDNA molecule received a unique molecular identifier from a template-switch 5' adaptor carrying 12 random nucleotides. Each sample yielded at least 3 million CDR3-containing paired-end reads. The Mint cDNA synthesis kit, primed by a TRBC-specific oligonucleotide, was used to synthesize first-strand cDNA from all RNA. After uracil-DNA glycosylase treatment, a first 18-cycle PCR used universal primers M1SS and BC2_uni_R on all cDNA. The published analysis was carried out like this. Normalization of each sample was performed by random selection of 1 million high-quality reads, each carrying a distinct molecular identifier. Instead of being binned into consensus sequences, reads with shared molecular identifiers were discarded. MiTCR, with a Q25 quality threshold and the strictest error-elimination algorithm, was used for CDR3 identification, clonotype clustering and error correction. Lower-bound total TCR beta diversity was estimated with a nonparametric unseen species model using Euler transformation. Through fastp at Q25 and MiXCR, TCRdb rebuilt clones from the public reads, retaining in-frame beta chains. Entries that share a CDR3 protein sequence are merged under the most common genes and DNA. In this record, the V and J calls reflect TCRdb's handling and not the investigators' own analysis. The sample has around 800,000 distinct CDR3 sequences on record, 20% to 30% of them singletons. Of the sample, around 3% falls within the top ten clones.

The donors were some 39 Caucasian individuals from Russia, aged roughly 6 to 100 years, who were systemically healthy. About 9.1 milliliters of peripheral blood were collected from each donor into EDTA-treated Vacutainer tubes. Ficoll-Paque density-gradient centrifugation was used to isolate PBMCs, with at least 6 million obtained per sample. Total RNA was extracted from PBMCs with Trizol reagent, with at least 5 micrograms obtained per sample. The percentages of naive CD45RAhigh/CD27high T cells were determined by flow cytometry on a PBMC aliquot from every donor. This clonotype was seen a handful of times. Its specific antigen is unknown. No base quality information exists; no much larger clone differs at one position. This same sample was also taken into another study, of T cells of mothers and their children. The second source states: Nine systemically healthy Caucasian individuals served as donors, namely three mothers together with their six children. cDNA synthesis consumed the entire amount of extracted RNA, loaded at around 1.4 ug RNA in each 15 ul reaction. Sample barcodes and 2-4 random nucleotides were added via the M1S primer in the second PCR. Over 9 million TCR beta CDR3 reads were obtained for each mother, and 2.5 million to 3 million reads were obtained for each child. TCR recombination output is similarly shaped by thymic selection in related and unrelated pairs, with a minor effect exerted by inherited differences. Normalized repertoire overlap was always found to be slightly, but never significantly, higher in related mother-child pairs than in unrelated mother-child pairs. No persistent microchimeric T cell clones were found, with a detection sensitivity of approximately 100 clones per million clonotypes. Deep NGS was used in the study to compare the TCR beta repertoires of mothers and children and to look for features that separate related mother-child pairs from unrelated individuals. On average, the children were roughly 10 +/- 4 years old, while the mothers were about 37 +/- 4 years old. After adapters were ligated using NEBNext reagents, the libraries underwent 100+100 nt paired-end sequencing on an Illumina HiSeq 2000. To avoid cross-contamination, the mother libraries and the child libraries were prepared a month apart and sequenced in separate runs. For each donor, between roughly 500,000 and 2,200,000 distinct TCR beta clonotypes were identified. Naive TCR beta clonotypes were estimated from low-frequency clonotypes matched to each donor's FACS-determined naive share, without sorting.

The chain was built from TRBV7-9 and TRBJ1-4; TRBD1 lines up with 10 middle nucleotides. The TCR sequence derives from a boy aged 10-17 years in good health. Sequenced input: blood. The bases are TGTGCCAGCAGCGACCCGGACAGGGGGAATGAAAAACTGTTTTTT. This encodes CASSDPDRGNEKLFF.